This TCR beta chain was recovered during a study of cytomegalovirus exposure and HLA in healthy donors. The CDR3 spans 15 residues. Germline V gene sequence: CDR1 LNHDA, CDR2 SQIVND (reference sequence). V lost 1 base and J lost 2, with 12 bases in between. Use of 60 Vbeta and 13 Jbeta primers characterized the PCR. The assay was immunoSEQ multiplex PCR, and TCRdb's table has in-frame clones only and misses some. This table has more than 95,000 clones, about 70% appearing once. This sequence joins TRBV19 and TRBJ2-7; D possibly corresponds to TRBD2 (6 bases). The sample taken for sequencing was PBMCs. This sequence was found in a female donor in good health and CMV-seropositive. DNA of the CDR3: TGTGCCAGTAGTATAGGAGCGGGTGGGCCCTACGAGCAGTACTTC. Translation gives CASSIGAGGPYEQYF.